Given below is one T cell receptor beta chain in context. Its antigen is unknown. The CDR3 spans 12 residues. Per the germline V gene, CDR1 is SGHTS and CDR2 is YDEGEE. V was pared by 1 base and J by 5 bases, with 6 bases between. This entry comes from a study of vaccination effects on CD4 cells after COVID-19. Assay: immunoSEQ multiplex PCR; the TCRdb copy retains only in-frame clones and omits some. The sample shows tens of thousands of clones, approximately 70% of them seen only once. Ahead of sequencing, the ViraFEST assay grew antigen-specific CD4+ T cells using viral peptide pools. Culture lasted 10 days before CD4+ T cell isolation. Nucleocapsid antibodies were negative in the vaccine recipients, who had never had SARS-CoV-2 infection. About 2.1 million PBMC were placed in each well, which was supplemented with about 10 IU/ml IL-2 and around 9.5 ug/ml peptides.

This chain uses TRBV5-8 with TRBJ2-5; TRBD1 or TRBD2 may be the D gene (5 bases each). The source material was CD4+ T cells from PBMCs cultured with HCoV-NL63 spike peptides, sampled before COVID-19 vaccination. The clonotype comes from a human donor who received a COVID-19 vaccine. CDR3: CASSLWGETQYF. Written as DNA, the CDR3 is TGTGCCAGCAGCTTGTGGGGGGAGACCCAGTACTTC.